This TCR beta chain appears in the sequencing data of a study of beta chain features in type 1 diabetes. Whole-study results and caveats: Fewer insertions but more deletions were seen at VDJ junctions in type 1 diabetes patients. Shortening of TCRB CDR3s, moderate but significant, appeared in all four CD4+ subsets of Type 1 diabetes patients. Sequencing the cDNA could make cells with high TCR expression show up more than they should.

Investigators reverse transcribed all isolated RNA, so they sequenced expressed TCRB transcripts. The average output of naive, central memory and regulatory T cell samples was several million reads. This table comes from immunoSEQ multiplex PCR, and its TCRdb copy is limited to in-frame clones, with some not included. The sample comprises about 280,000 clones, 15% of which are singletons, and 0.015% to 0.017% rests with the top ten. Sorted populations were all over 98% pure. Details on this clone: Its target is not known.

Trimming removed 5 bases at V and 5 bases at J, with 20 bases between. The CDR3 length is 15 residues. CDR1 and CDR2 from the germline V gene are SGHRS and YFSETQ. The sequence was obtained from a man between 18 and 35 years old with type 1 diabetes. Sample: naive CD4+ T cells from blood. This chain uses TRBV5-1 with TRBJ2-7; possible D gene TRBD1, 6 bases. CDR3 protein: CASRPGQPAVDEQYF. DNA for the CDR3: TGCGCCAGCAGACCCGGACAGCCGGCGGTCGACGAGCAGTACTTC.